The 18 T cell receptor beta chains listed next were all sequenced from one sample in a study of technical replicates of blood from four donors. Assay: immunoSEQ multiplex PCR; the TCRdb copy retains only in-frame clones and omits some. This sample has 67,000 or so clones, with about 95% found just once. Material: T cells isolated from PBMCs. The receptors derive from a human donor in good health.

In its sample, this clone was seen once. Germline and junction disagree at one end, which may indicate a read error. The chain is built from TRBV12-5 and TRBJ2-3, with D possibly being TRBD2 (6 bases). The CDR3 spans 13 residues. From germline, CDR1 is LGHNT and CDR2 FRNRAP. CDR3 protein: CASGLVGGRTQYF. The CDR3 DNA is TGTGCTAGTGGTCTGGTGGGGGGTAGAACGCAGTATTTT. Full variable domain (outside the CDR3, taken from reference TRBV12-5 and TRBJ2-3): DARVTQTPRHKVTEMGQEVTMRCQPILGHNTVFWYRQTMMQGLELLAYFRNRAPLDDSGMPKDRFSAEMPDATLATLKIQPSEPRDSAVYFCASGLVGGRTQYFGPGTRLTVL.

V and J are TRBV11-3 and TRBJ2-2; D might be TRBD2 (5 bases). Trimming took 8 bases from V and 1 from J, leaving 8 bases between them. The CDR3 runs 13 residues. The germline gives CDR1 SGHNT, CDR2 YENEEA. As DNA, the CDR3 is TGTGCCAGCCGGAGCGGGAACACCGGGGAGCTGTTTTTT. Protein sequence: CASRSGNTGELFF. The full variable domain, with the rest looked up from reference TRBV11-3 and TRBJ2-2, is EAGVVQSPRYKIIEKKQPVAFWCNPISGHNTLYWYLQNLGQGPELLIRYENEEAVDDSQLPKDRFSAERLKGVDSTLKIQPAELGDSAVYLCASRSGNTGELFFGEGSRLTVL.

The gene calls are TRBV4-1 and TRBJ2-1, with 10 bases aligning to TRBD1. Trimming removed 1 base from V and 5 bases from J; junction bases left unmatched: 5. The CDR3 contains 16 residues. CDR1 is MGHRA, CDR2 YSYEKL, per germline. The CDR3 DNA follows: TGCGCCAGCAGCCAAGGGGACAGGGGAAGGAACAATGAGCAGTTCTTC. This translates into CASSQGDRGRNNEQFF.

The chain recombines TRBV7-8 with TRBJ1-4; no reliable D call. The CDR3 is 14 residues long. The V and J ends lost 1 base and 4 bases respectively, with 7 bases between them. CDR1 and CDR2 (germline): SGHVS, FQNEAQ. For the CDR3, the DNA is TGTGCCAGCAGCTTAGTCCCAGTTAATGAAAAACTGTTTTTT. Translated, it gives CASSLVPVNEKLFF.

The chain carries TRBV7-4 and TRBJ1-5; 12 bases fit TRBD1. Germline CDR1 is SGHVT and CDR2 is SQSDAQ. After removal of 3 bases from V and 0 bases from J, the junction contained 3 bases not matched to a gene. The CDR3 is 17 residues long. CDR3 residues: CASSLGQGAASNQPQHF. Here the CDR3 DNA reads TGTGCCAGCAGCTTGGGACAGGGGGCGGCTAGCAATCAGCCCCAGCATTTT.

The chain combines TRBV11-3 with TRBJ2-1; 13 bases match TRBD2. Germline CDR1 is SGHNT and CDR2 is YENEEA. The CDR3 loop spans 16 amino acids. Losses at the gene ends were 5 bases for V and 4 bases for J; bases not matched to a gene: 5. CDR3: CASSRTSGGRYNEQFF. The CDR3 DNA sequence: TGTGCCAGCAGCCGGACTAGCGGGGGTAGATACAATGAGCAGTTCTTC.

The table lists this clone with a few counts. The J gene is TRBJ1-1, the V gene TRBV7-9, with no clear D. Germline CDR1 reads SEHNR; CDR2 reads FQNEAQ (reference sequence). This CDR3 has 16 residues. Trimming pared 5 bases from V and 1 base from J, leaving 17 bases between. CDR3 loop: CASSANSWAPNTEAFF. The CDR3 nucleotides read TGTGCCAGCAGCGCGAATTCGTGGGCCCCGAACACTGAAGCTTTCTTT.

The chain joins TRBV7-6 to TRBJ2-7; unclear D gene. The germline CDR1 and CDR2 sequences are SGHVS and FNYEAQ. This CDR3 contains 12 residues. V was trimmed by 5 bases and J by 5 bases, leaving 10 bases between them. CDR3 loop: CASSPHMDEQYF. The CDR3 DNA reads as TGTGCCAGCAGCCCACACATGGACGAGCAGTACTTC.

The genes are TRBV29-1 and TRBJ2-3; 11 positions agree with TRBD2. The CDR3 totals 13 residues. Trimming removed 7 bases from V and 5 bases from J; junction bases left unmatched: 5. Per the germline V gene, CDR1 is SQVTM and CDR2 is ANQGSEA. The CDR3 loop is CSDSGGEGDTQYF. The CDR3 DNA reads as TGCAGCGATAGCGGGGGGGAAGGAGATACGCAGTATTTT.

This chain joins TRBV5-4 and TRBJ2-7; no definite D call. The CDR3 runs to 11 residues. The germline CDR1 and CDR2 sequences are SGHNT and YYREEE (reference sequence). Deletions cut 4 bases from V and 3 bases from J, with 5 bases between. CDR3 region: CASSAGYEQYF. The CDR3 nucleotides read TGTGCCAGCAGCGCCGGCTACGAGCAGTACTTC.

The gene calls are TRBV11-3 and TRBJ2-5, with D tentatively TRBD2 (5 bases). The CDR3 is 13 residues long. The V end lost 3 bases, the J end lost 3 bases, and 8 bases lay between the germline ends. Germline V gives CDR1 SGHNT, CDR2 YENEEA. The CDR3 region is CASSFYGEETQYF. The CDR3 nucleotides are TGTGCCAGCAGCTTTTACGGGGAAGAGACCCAGTACTTC.

This chain links TRBV4-1 with TRBJ2-1, with 9 bases fitting TRBD2. J lost 7 bases, V lost 3 bases, and 16 bases had no gene match. CDR1 is MGHRA, CDR2 YSYEKL, per germline. The CDR3 loop spans 18 amino acids. The CDR3 nucleotides are TGCGCCAGCAGCCACGGAGAGACTAGCGGAAAGTGGAAGAATGAGCAGTTCTTC. Translating gives CASSHGETSGKWKNEQFF.

The rearrangement links TRBV5-6 to TRBJ2-1; 7 bases match TRBD2. In germline, CDR1 is SGHDT, CDR2 YYEEEE. The CDR3 is made up of 13 amino acids. V was clipped by 2 bases and J by 8 bases; unmatched bases: 4. Here the CDR3 DNA reads TGTGCCAGCAGCTTATCTAGCGGCGATGAGCAGTTCTTC. Amino acids: CASSLSSGDEQFF.

J is TRBJ2-7 and V is TRBV11-2, with 9 bases identical to TRBD1. The CDR3 runs 16 residues. The J segment lost 7 bases and the V segment lost 1 base, leaving 11 bases of the junction unmatched. CDR1 is SGHAT and CDR2 is FQNNGV in the germline V gene. Here the CDR3 reads CASSLVRGQGWWEQYF. The CDR3 DNA reads as TGTGCCAGCAGCTTAGTGAGGGGACAGGGCTGGTGGGAGCAGTACTTC.

The rearrangement joins TRBV5-1 to TRBJ2-5, with 11 bases identical to TRBD2. CDR1 is SGHRS and CDR2 is YFSETQ in the germline V gene. The CDR3 totals 18 residues. Trimming cost V 1 base and J 4 bases; bases outside gene matches: 12. The CDR3 protein is CASSLKVVTSGTGETQYF. In DNA, the CDR3 is TGCGCCAGCAGCTTGAAGGTGGTGACTAGCGGGACCGGAGAGACCCAGTACTTC. Full variable domain (remainder filled in from reference TRBV5-1 and TRBJ2-5): KAGVTQTPRYLIKTRGQQVTLSCSPISGHRSVSWYQQTPGQGLQFLFEYFSETQRNKGNFPGRFSGRQFSNSRSEMNVSTLELGDSALYLCASSLKVVTSGTGETQYFGPGTRLLVL.

The rearrangement uses TRBV19 and TRBJ2-6; possibly TRBD1 for D (6 bases). The CDR3 spans 16 residues. The germline gives CDR1 LNHDA, CDR2 SQIVND (reference sequence). V dropped 2 bases and J dropped 3 bases, with 11 bases sitting between them. The CDR3 region has the DNA TGTGCCAGTAGTATATTAGGGGGTGGTGGGGCCAACGTCCTGACTTTC. The encoded protein is CASSILGGGGANVLTF.

V and J are TRBV2 and TRBJ2-2, with 11 bases that match TRBD2. The CDR3 is made up of 15 amino acids. Germline V gene sequence: CDR1 SNHLY, CDR2 FYNNEI. J lost 5 bases, V lost 7 bases, and 6 bases had no gene match. CDR3 nucleotides: TGTGCCAGCATGCTACTAGCGGGAGAAACCGGGGAGCTGTTTTTT. This codes for CASMLLAGETGELFF.

This sequence joins TRBV5-1 and TRBJ2-7, with a weak D call TRBD2 (6 bases). CDR1 SGHRS and CDR2 YFSETQ come from the germline V gene. The CDR3 runs 13 residues. Trimming shortened V by 2 bases and J by 0 bases, and 6 bases separated the two germline ends. CDR3 residues: CASSFGSSYEQYF. The CDR3 bases are TGCGCCAGCAGCTTCGGGAGCTCCTACGAGCAGTACTTC.